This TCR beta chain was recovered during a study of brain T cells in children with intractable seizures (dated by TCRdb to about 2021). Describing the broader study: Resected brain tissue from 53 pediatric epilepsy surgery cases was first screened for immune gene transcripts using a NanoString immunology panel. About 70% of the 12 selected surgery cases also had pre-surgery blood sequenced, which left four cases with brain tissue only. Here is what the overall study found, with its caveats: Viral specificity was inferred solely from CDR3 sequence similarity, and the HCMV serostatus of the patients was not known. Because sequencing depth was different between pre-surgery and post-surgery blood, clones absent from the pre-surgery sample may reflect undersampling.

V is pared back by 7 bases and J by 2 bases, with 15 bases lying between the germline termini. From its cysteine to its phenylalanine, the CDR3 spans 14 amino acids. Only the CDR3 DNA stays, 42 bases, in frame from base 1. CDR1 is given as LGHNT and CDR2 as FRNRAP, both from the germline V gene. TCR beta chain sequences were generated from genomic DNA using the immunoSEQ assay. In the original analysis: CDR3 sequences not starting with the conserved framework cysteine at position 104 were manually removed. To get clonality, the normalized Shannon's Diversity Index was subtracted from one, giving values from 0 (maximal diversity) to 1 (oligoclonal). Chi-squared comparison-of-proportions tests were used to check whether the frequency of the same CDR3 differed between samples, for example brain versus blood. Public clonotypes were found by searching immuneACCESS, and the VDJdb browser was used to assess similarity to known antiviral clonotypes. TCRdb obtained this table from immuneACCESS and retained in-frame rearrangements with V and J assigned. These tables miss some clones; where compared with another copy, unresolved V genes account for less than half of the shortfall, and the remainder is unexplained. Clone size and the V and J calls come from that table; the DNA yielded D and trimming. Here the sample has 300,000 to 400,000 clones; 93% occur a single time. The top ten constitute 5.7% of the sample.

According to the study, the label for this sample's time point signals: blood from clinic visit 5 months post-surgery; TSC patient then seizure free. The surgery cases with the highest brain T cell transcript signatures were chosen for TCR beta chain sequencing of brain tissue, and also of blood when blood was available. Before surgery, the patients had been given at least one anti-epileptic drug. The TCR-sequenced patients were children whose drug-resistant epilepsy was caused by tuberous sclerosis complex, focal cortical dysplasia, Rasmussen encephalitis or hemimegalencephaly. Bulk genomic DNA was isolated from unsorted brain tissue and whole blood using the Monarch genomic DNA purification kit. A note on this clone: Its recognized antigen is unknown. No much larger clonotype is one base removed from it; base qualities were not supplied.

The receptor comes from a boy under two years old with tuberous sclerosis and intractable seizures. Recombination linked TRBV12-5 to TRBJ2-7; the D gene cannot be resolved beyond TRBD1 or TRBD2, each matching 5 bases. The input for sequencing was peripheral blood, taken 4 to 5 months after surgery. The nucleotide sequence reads TGTGCTAGTGCAAATTGGGGGACCGCCTACGAGCAGTACTTC. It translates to CASANWGTAYEQYF.